The rows below give T cell receptor beta chains drawn from one sample of a study of T cells in Graves' hyperthyroidism and ophthalmopathy. TCRdb processed the multiplex PCR reads anew with MiXCR; each CDR3 protein has one entry. This table holds hundreds of thousands of distinct CDR3 sequences, approximately 20% found once. The sequencing sample was made of blood. The origin of the receptors is a man aged 35 to 55 with Graves' ophthalmopathy. Both conserved end residues are part of each CDR3. D genes are given only for firm matches. Size is omitted from some rows. Given values are once, few, many or a class for expanded clones.

d_call	clone_size	v_call	j_call	cdr3_aa	cdr3_nt
NA	many	TRBV6-2/TRBV6-3	TRBJ1-1	CASSYSTGNTEAFF	TGTGCCAGCAGTTACTCGACCGGGAACACTGAAGCTTTCTTT
TRBD1	NA	TRBV20-1	TRBJ2-7	CSARDEGTGVYEQYF	TGCAGTGCTAGAGATGAGGGGACAGGGGTGTACGAGCAGTACTTC
NA	many	TRBV2	TRBJ1-1	CASSFKQNTEAFF	TGTGCCAGCAGTTTCAAGCAGAACACTGAAGCTTTCTTT
TRBD2	NA	TRBV20-1	TRBJ2-3	CSARDARVPLAGMATDTQYF	TGCAGTGCTAGAGATGCTAGAGTACCCCTAGCGGGGATGGCCACAGATACGCAGTATTTT
NA	once	TRBV7-2	TRBJ2-4	CASSLVGGTAKNIQYF	TGTGCCAGCAGCTTAGTCGGGGGAACAGCCAAAAACATTCAGTACTTC
NA	few	TRBV13	TRBJ2-5	CASSLGPAAQYF	TGTGCCAGCAGCCTCGGGCCCGCGGCCCAGTACTTC
NA	NA	TRBV7-9	TRBJ1-2	CASSLVREYGYTF	TGTGCCAGCAGCTTAGTCAGGGAGTATGGCTACACCTTC
NA	many	TRBV30	TRBJ2-1	CAWASEVYNEQFF	TGTGCCTGGGCCTCGGAGGTATACAATGAGCAGTTCTTC
NA	NA	TRBV7-2	TRBJ1-4	CASSPYNLATNEKLFF	TGTGCCAGCAGCCCCTACAATTTAGCAACTAATGAAAAACTGTTTTTT
NA	NA	TRBV27	TRBJ2-5	CASSLPPFETQYF	TGTGCCAGCAGTTTGCCTCCCTTCGAGACCCAGTACTTC
TRBD2	few	TRBV6-4	TRBJ2-1	CASSDQAGGHNEQFF	TGTGCCAGCAGTGACCAAGCGGGAGGTCACAATGAGCAGTTCTTC
NA	few	TRBV5-6	TRBJ2-3	CASSFQGSDAQYF	TGTGCCAGCAGCTTCCAGGGTTCCGACGCGCAGTATTTT